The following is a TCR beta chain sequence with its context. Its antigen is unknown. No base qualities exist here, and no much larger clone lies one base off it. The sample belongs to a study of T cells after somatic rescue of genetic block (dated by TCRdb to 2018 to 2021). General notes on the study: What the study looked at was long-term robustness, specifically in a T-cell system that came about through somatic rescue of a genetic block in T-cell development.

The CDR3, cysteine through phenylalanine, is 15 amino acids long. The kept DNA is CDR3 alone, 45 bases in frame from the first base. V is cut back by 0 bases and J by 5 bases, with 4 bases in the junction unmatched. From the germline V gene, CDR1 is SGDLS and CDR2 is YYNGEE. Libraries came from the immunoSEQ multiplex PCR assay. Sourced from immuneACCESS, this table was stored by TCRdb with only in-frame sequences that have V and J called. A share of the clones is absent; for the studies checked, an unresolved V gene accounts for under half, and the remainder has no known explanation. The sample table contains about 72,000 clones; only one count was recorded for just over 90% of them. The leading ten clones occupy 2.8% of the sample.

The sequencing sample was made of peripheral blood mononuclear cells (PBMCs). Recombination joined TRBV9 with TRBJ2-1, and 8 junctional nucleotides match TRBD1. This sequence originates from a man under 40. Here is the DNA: TGTGCCAGCAGCGTAGCAGGGGGCATCGACAATGAGCAGTTCTTC. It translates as CASSVAGGIDNEQFF. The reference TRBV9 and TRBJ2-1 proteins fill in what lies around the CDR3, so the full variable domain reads DSGVTQTPKHLITATGQRVTLRCSPRSGDLSVYWYQQSLDQGLQFLIQYYNGEERAKGNILERFSAQQFPDLHSELNLSSLELGDSALYFCASSVAGGIDNEQFFGPGTRLTVL.